These T cell receptor beta chains were read from a single sample in a study of blood T cells in healthy people across ages. TCRdb re-called the 5' RACE reads with MiXCR, one entry per CDR3 protein. The repertoire holds over 1.5 million distinct CDR3 sequences, with around 48% as singletons. Sequenced sample: blood. The receptors here all came from a woman aged 35 to 49 in good health. CDR3s include the opening cysteine and the closing phenylalanine or tryptophan. Fields, in order: D gene, V gene, clone size, J gene, CDR3 protein, CDR3 DNA. The D gene is left open where the match is weak. The listing skips clone size in some rows; elsewhere it reads once, few, many or a size class.

D: -; V: TRBV3-1; size: -; J: TRBJ1-2; CDR3: CASSHQDRSNYGYTF; DNA: TGTGCCAGCAGCCACCAGGACAGATCCAACTATGGCTACACCTTC
D: -; V: TRBV29-1; size: -; J: TRBJ2-3; CDR3: CSVDRIKDTQYF; DNA: TGCAGCGTTGACCGGATTAAAGATACGCAGTATTTT
D: TRBD1; V: TRBV29-1; size: many; J: TRBJ2-7; CDR3: CSVGPGQSYEQYF; DNA: TGCAGCGTGGGGCCGGGACAGAGCTACGAGCAGTACTTC
D: -; V: TRBV4-1; size: -; J: TRBJ2-7; CDR3: CASSQPGGRLFDEQYF; DNA: TGCGCCAGCAGCCAACCTGGCGGACGTCTCTTTGATGAGCAGTACTTC
D: -; V: TRBV15; size: few; J: TRBJ2-5; CDR3: CATSRDTDRDPKGETQYF; DNA: TGTGCCACCAGCAGAGACACCGACCGGGACCCGAAGGGAGAGACCCAGTACTTC
D: -; V: TRBV20-1; size: once; J: TRBJ2-3; CDR3: CSAPGRQNTDTQYF; DNA: TGCAGTGCCCCGGGACGGCAAAACACAGATACGCAGTATTTT
D: TRBD1; V: TRBV20-1; size: few; J: TRBJ2-5; CDR3: CSAPDRQVQETQYF; DNA: TGCAGTGCTCCGGACAGGCAAGTTCAAGAGACCCAGTACTTC
D: TRBD2; V: TRBV7-2; size: -; J: TRBJ2-1; CDR3: CASSLGLAGTLWNEQFF; DNA: TGTGCCAGCAGCCTCGGACTAGCGGGGACCCTTTGGAATGAGCAGTTCTTC
D: -; V: TRBV7-8; size: -; J: TRBJ1-1; CDR3: CASSLGWQVNTEAFF; DNA: TGTGCCAGCAGCTTAGGCTGGCAAGTAAACACTGAAGCTTTCTTT
D: -; V: TRBV15; size: -; J: TRBJ2-3; CDR3: CATSKGAQRGTDTQYF; DNA: TGTGCCACCAGCAAAGGAGCCCAGCGGGGCACAGATACGCAGTATTTT
D: -; V: TRBV5-1; size: -; J: TRBJ1-4; CDR3: CASSPTTTREGKLFF; DNA: TGCGCCAGCAGCCCGACGACCACAAGGGAAGGAAAACTGTTTTTT
D: -; V: TRBV28; size: -; J: TRBJ2-7; CDR3: CATSDTQHGEQYF; DNA: TGTGCCACCTCGGACACGCAACACGGGGAGCAGTACTTC
D: -; V: TRBV7-2; size: -; J: TRBJ1-5; CDR3: CASSLVAGGVNQPQHF; DNA: TGTGCCAGCAGCTTAGTGGCCGGGGGCGTCAATCAGCCCCAGCATTTT
D: -; V: TRBV29-1; size: few; J: TRBJ2-5; CDR3: CSALKQGGQETQYF; DNA: TGCAGCGCCCTTAAACAGGGCGGGCAAGAGACCCAGTACTTC
D: -; V: TRBV11-2; size: few; J: TRBJ2-7; CDR3: CASSRTGRSLDEQYF; DNA: TGTGCCAGCAGCCGAACAGGGAGGAGTTTGGACGAGCAGTACTTC
D: TRBD1; V: TRBV7-2; size: few; J: TRBJ1-2; CDR3: CASSLHPGQGANYGYTF; DNA: TGTGCCAGCAGCTTACATCCGGGACAGGGGGCTAACTATGGCTACACCTTC
D: -; V: TRBV3-1; size: few; J: TRBJ2-7; CDR3: CASSQIFHASLGMEQYF; DNA: TGTGCCAGCAGCCAGATCTTCCATGCCTCCCTTGGGATGGAGCAGTACTTC
D: -; V: TRBV20-1; size: few; J: TRBJ1-2; CDR3: CSGIQGANYGYTF; DNA: TGCAGTGGGATACAGGGAGCTAACTATGGCTACACCTTC
D: -; V: TRBV20-1; size: -; J: TRBJ2-3; CDR3: CSAEDKRIGTDTQYF; DNA: TGCAGTGCTGAGGACAAACGAATCGGGACAGATACGCAGTATTTT
D: TRBD1; V: TRBV6-2/TRBV6-3; size: once; J: TRBJ2-6; CDR3: CASSYSTGARGSGANVLTF; DNA: TGTGCCAGCAGTTACTCGACAGGGGCCAGAGGCTCTGGGGCCAACGTCCTGACTTTC
D: TRBD2; V: TRBV4-1; size: -; J: TRBJ2-7; CDR3: CASSQDAAGVYEQYF; DNA: TGCGCCAGCAGCCAAGACGCGGCGGGGGTCTACGAGCAGTACTTC
D: -; V: TRBV4-3; size: -; J: TRBJ2-5; CDR3: CASSQIFQETQYF; DNA: TGCGCCAGCAGCCAAATATTCCAAGAGACCCAGTACTTC
D: -; V: TRBV5-1; size: few; J: TRBJ2-1; CDR3: CASKFITGASYNEQFF; DNA: TGCGCCAGCAAATTTATAACGGGGGCCTCCTACAATGAGCAGTTCTTC
D: -; V: TRBV27; size: -; J: TRBJ2-7; CDR3: CASSFARDSYEQYF; DNA: TGTGCCAGCAGTTTCGCCAGGGATTCGTACGAGCAGTACTTC
D: TRBD1; V: TRBV4-1; size: few; J: TRBJ2-7; CDR3: CASSQVWGQAPDEQYF; DNA: TGCGCCAGCAGCCAAGTTTGGGGACAGGCACCGGACGAGCAGTACTTC
D: -; V: TRBV7-2; size: few; J: TRBJ2-5; CDR3: CASSLVGSQATQYF; DNA: TGTGCCAGCAGCTTAGTGGGGAGTCAAGCGACCCAGTACTTC
D: -; V: TRBV12-3/TRBV12-4; size: -; J: TRBJ1-2; CDR3: CASTPGGYGYTF; DNA: TGTGCCAGCACGCCGGGGGGTTATGGCTACACCTTC
D: -; V: TRBV28; size: -; J: TRBJ1-5; CDR3: CASSLGFQPQHF; DNA: TGTGCCAGCAGTTTGGGGTTTCAGCCCCAGCATTTT
D: TRBD1; V: TRBV12-3/TRBV12-4; size: -; J: TRBJ2-1; CDR3: CASSLRQGGNNEQFF; DNA: TGTGCCAGCAGTTTACGACAGGGGGGCAACAATGAGCAGTTCTTC
D: -; V: TRBV5-6; size: few; J: TRBJ2-7; CDR3: CASCSEGSYEQYF; DNA: TGTGCCAGCTGTTCCGAGGGCTCCTACGAGCAGTACTTC
D: TRBD2; V: TRBV9; size: once; J: TRBJ2-5; CDR3: CASSARRTSTSQETQYF; DNA: TGTGCCAGCAGCGCCCGGCGGACTAGCACCTCTCAAGAGACCCAGTACTTC
D: TRBD2; V: TRBV6-5; size: -; J: TRBJ2-7; CDR3: CASSYRLAGNQYKQYF; DNA: TGTGCCAGCAGTTATAGACTAGCGGGAAATCAGTACAAGCAGTACTTC
D: -; V: TRBV7-2; size: -; J: TRBJ2-1; CDR3: CASSLSDQYNEQFF; DNA: TGTGCCAGCAGCTTATCTGACCAATACAATGAGCAGTTCTTC
D: TRBD1; V: TRBV9; size: few; J: TRBJ2-3; CDR3: CASSSTGGKADTQYF; DNA: TGTGCCAGCAGCTCCACAGGGGGCAAAGCAGATACGCAGTATTTT
D: TRBD1; V: TRBV6-6; size: many; J: TRBJ2-3; CDR3: CASSQGTATDTQYF; DNA: TGTGCCAGCAGTCAGGGGACAGCCACAGATACGCAGTATTTT
D: -; V: TRBV20-1; size: -; J: TRBJ2-7; CDR3: CSALLGAFTYEQYF; DNA: TGCAGTGCTCTCCTCGGGGCCTTTACCTACGAGCAGTACTTC
D: -; V: TRBV9; size: -; J: TRBJ1-2; CDR3: CASRAGTQWQGYTF; DNA: TGTGCCAGCAGAGCCGGGACGCAGTGGCAGGGCTACACCTTC
D: TRBD1; V: TRBV28; size: -; J: TRBJ2-7; CDR3: CASTQGGQSSYEQYF; DNA: TGTGCCAGCACCCAAGGGGGACAGAGCTCCTACGAGCAGTACTTC
D: TRBD2; V: TRBV6-5; size: -; J: TRBJ2-5; CDR3: CASSYSIFGRGGRETQYF; DNA: TGTGCCAGCAGTTACTCGATTTTCGGACGGGGGGGCCGTGAGACCCAGTACTTC
D: TRBD1; V: TRBV20-1; size: -; J: TRBJ2-5; CDR3: CSAIGPGQETQYF; DNA: TGCAGTGCTATCGGACCGGGACAGGAGACCCAGTACTTC
D: -; V: TRBV6-6; size: -; J: TRBJ1-1; CDR3: CASRADGMNTEAFF; DNA: TGTGCCAGCAGGGCGGACGGCATGAACACTGAAGCTTTCTTT
D: -; V: TRBV14; size: -; J: TRBJ2-3; CDR3: CASSHAHTQYF; DNA: TGTGCCAGCAGCCATGCACATACGCAGTATTTT
D: -; V: TRBV5-1; size: few; J: TRBJ2-3; CDR3: CASSQARSGIADTQYF; DNA: TGCGCCAGCAGCCAGGCTCGATCGGGGATTGCAGATACGCAGTATTTT
D: -; V: TRBV5-1; size: -; J: TRBJ2-6; CDR3: CASSLVSGVSGANVLTF; DNA: TGCGCCAGCAGCTTGGTGTCCGGGGTCTCTGGGGCCAACGTCCTGACTTTC
D: -; V: TRBV28; size: -; J: TRBJ2-1; CDR3: CASIGGVSYNEQFF; DNA: TGTGCCAGCATTGGTGGGGTTTCCTACAATGAGCAGTTCTTC